Below are 23 T cell receptor beta chains sequenced from a single sample in a study of blood T cell repertoires in COVID-19. Data came from immunoSEQ multiplex PCR; TCRdb stores just in-frame clones and leaves some out. The sample lists under 150,000 clones, roughly 91% occurring once. The sequenced sample consisted of peripheral blood. The receptors stem from a man between 45 and 60 years old with active or convalescent COVID-19.

V gene TRBV27 combines with J gene TRBJ1-1; D is unclear. Germline V gene data show CDR1 as MNHEY and CDR2 as SMNVEV (reference sequence). With 3 bases removed from V and 2 bases from J, the gap between germline ends came to 7 bases. This CDR3 has 13 residues. CDR3 DNA: TGTGCCAGCAGTTTCAGCGGAAACACTGAAGCTTTCTTT. Its protein is CASSFSGNTEAFF.

The chain joins TRBV2 to TRBJ2-3; weak D call: TRBD1 (6 bases). Germline V CDR1 and CDR2: SNHLY, FYNNEI. The CDR3 has 15 residues. Trimming stripped 4 bases from V and 2 bases from J, with 13 bases between. The DNA of the CDR3 is TGTGCCAGCAGTGTTACTCAGGGGTTCACAGATACGCAGTATTTT. The encoded protein is CASSVTQGFTDTQYF.

In its sample, this clone was seen once. The chain is built from TRBV18 and TRBJ1-1; 8 nucleotides agree with TRBD1. CDR1 is KGHSH, CDR2 LQKENI, per germline. V was clipped by 2 bases and J by 6 bases; unmatched bases: 11. CDR3 length: 16 residues. DNA of the CDR3: TGTGCCAGCTCACCAGGACTCAGGACAGGGTTCCCTGAAGCTTTCTTT. Translated: CASSPGLRTGFPEAFF.

The gene calls are TRBV3-1 (or the pseudogene TRBV3-2) and TRBJ2-7, with D possibly being TRBD1 (6 bases). Trimming stripped 1 base from V and 2 bases from J, with 12 bases between. CDR1 and CDR2 from the germline V gene are LGHDT and YNNKEL (reference sequence). CDR3 length: 15 amino acids. The CDR3 DNA reads TGTGCCAGCAGCCAAGGGGGGCAGACCACCTACGAGCAGTACTTC. Protein: CASSQGGQTTYEQYF.

The chain uses TRBV10-3 and TRBJ2-7; 11 nucleotides align to TRBD1. The junction had 5 bases not matched to a gene; V was cut back by 6 bases and J by 4 bases. Germline lookup yields CDR1 ENHRY and CDR2 SYGVKD. CDR3 size: 14 residues. The CDR3 region is CAIRPGQGGYEQYF. The DNA for the CDR3 is TGTGCCATCAGACCGGGACAGGGGGGATACGAGCAGTACTTC.

V usage is TRBV10-1 and J usage is TRBJ2-1, with 9 bases matching TRBD2. The CDR3 contains 17 residues. From germline, CDR1 is WNHNN and CDR2 SYGVQD (reference sequence). V was clipped by 8 bases and J by 0 bases; unmatched bases: 11. This CDR3 reads CASPGKGRGGSYNEQFF. In nucleotides, the CDR3 is TGCGCCAGCCCAGGTAAGGGGCGGGGGGGCTCCTACAATGAGCAGTTCTTC.

The chain couples TRBV7-8 to TRBJ2-5; 10 nucleotides agree with TRBD2. V lost 3 bases and J lost 7; bases outside the gene matches: 11. The CDR3 has 16 amino acids. Looked up from germline, CDR1 is SGHVS and CDR2 is FQNEAQ. CDR3 bases: TGTGCCAGCAGCTTCCAAGCGGGAGGGCCGGTGGGGACCCAGTACTTC. This gives the protein CASSFQAGGPVGTQYF.

J is TRBJ2-5 and V is TRBV12-3 or TRBV12-4, with 7 nucleotides matching TRBD1. The CDR3 loop spans 13 amino acids. V was pared by 5 bases and J by 5 bases, with 5 bases of the junction left unmatched. CDR3 nucleotide sequence: TGTGCCAGCAGTCCGGGACAGTTGGAGACCCAGTACTTC. Protein sequence: CASSPGQLETQYF.

Only one count was recorded for this clone. This rearrangement joins TRBV9 to TRBJ1-1, with TRBD1 identical over 10 bases. The V segment lost 3 bases and the J segment 4 bases; nucleotides outside the gene matches: 18. CDR1 is SGDLS, CDR2 YYNGEE, per germline. There are 19 residues in the CDR3. Here the CDR3 reads CASSASPGTGDVRGTEAFF. The CDR3 DNA sequence: TGTGCCAGCAGCGCCAGTCCCGGGACAGGGGACGTCCGGGGCACTGAAGCTTTCTTT. The whole variable domain, remainder taken from reference TRBV9 and TRBJ1-1, is DSGVTQTPKHLITATGQRVTLRCSPRSGDLSVYWYQQSLDQGLQFLIQYYNGEERAKGNILERFSAQQFPDLHSELNLSSLELGDSALYFCASSASPGTGDVRGTEAFFGQGTRLTVV.

The chain couples TRBV4-2 to TRBJ2-6; TRBD2 agrees at 11 bases. V lost 2 bases and J lost 1; bases outside the gene matches: 4. The CDR3 totals 18 residues. Germline CDR1 reads LGHNA; CDR2 reads YNFKEQ. CDR3 nucleotide sequence: TGTGCCAGCAGCCAATATGGACTAGCGGGTTCTGGGGCCAACGTCCTGACTTTC. This translates into CASSQYGLAGSGANVLTF.

The rearrangement joins TRBV24-1 to TRBJ2-3; tentative D call: TRBD2 (5 bases). The V and J ends lost 7 bases and 4 bases respectively, with 11 bases between them. This CDR3 is 13 amino acids long. Germline assignment: CDR1 KGHDR and CDR2 SFDVKD. Here the CDR3 DNA reads TGTGCCACCAGGGCGAGGGCTTCAGATACGCAGTATTTT. Translation gives CATRARASDTQYF.

The V gene is TRBV19, the J gene TRBJ1-6; perhaps TRBD1 as D (5 bases). The germline CDR1 and CDR2 sequences are LNHDA and SQIVND (reference sequence). The CDR3 is 17 residues long. Trimming took off 4 bases at V and 6 bases at J, with 19 bases between the two ends. This CDR3 is CASSTFLRQGGNSPLHF. The CDR3, as DNA: TGTGCCAGTAGTACTTTTCTCCGGCAGGGCGGTAATTCACCCCTCCACTTT.

The V and J genes are TRBV18 and TRBJ1-5, with 9 bases aligning to TRBD1. This CDR3 comprises 16 residues. From germline, CDR1 is KGHSH and CDR2 LQKENI. V was pared by 3 bases and J by 12 bases, with 15 bases of the junction left unmatched. The CDR3 DNA sequence: TGTGCCAGCTCACCCGGAACAGGGGGCGTGGGCCGGGTCCAGCATTTT. Amino acid sequence: CASSPGTGGVGRVQHF.

V and J are TRBV7-2 and TRBJ2-7; possibly TRBD2 for D (7 bases). This CDR3 region has 15 residues. Per the germline V gene, CDR1 is SGHTA and CDR2 is FQGNSA. The ends were cut back, 0 bases at V and 6 bases at J, with 15 bases in the middle. CDR3 protein: CASSLAGGLVSEQYF. Here the CDR3 DNA reads TGTGCCAGCAGCTTAGCGGGGGGGCTAGTCTCCGAGCAGTACTTC.

There are a few counts of this clone. CDR3: CASSERTANQPQHF. In DNA, the CDR3 is TGTGCCAGCAGTGAACGCACAGCAAATCAGCCCCAGCATTTT. This sequence joins TRBV6-1 and TRBJ1-5; D not resolved. CDR3 length equals 14 residues. Trimming pared 2 bases from V and 4 bases from J, leaving 9 bases between. Germline values: CDR1 MNHNS, CDR2 SASEGT.

The rearrangement joins TRBV18 to TRBJ2-7; TRBD1 might be the D (6 bases). Per germline, CDR1 KGHSH and CDR2 LQKENI. The CDR3 length is 15 residues. Between the trimmed V and J ends, which lost 3 bases and 2 bases, there was a span of 14 bases. The chain's CDR3 is CASSPAGGGAYEQYF. The CDR3 nucleotides are TGTGCCAGCTCACCTGCTGGTGGGGGCGCCTACGAGCAGTACTTC.

The chain couples TRBV24-1 to TRBJ1-2; 10 nucleotides match TRBD1. This CDR3 region has 13 residues. Trimming removed 8 bases from V and 2 bases from J; junction bases left unmatched: 1. Germline V gene lookup returns CDR1 KGHDR and CDR2 SFDVKD. Here the CDR3 reads CATKGQGNYGYTF. CDR3 coding DNA: TGTGCCACCAAGGGACAGGGGAACTATGGCTACACCTTC.

J is TRBJ2-1 and V is TRBV11-2; 12 bases fit TRBD2. CDR1 SGHAT and CDR2 FQNNGV come from the germline V gene. The CDR3 length is 17 residues. With 3 bases clipped from V and 8 bases from J, the junction kept 11 bases outside the gene matches. In DNA form, the CDR3 reads TGTGCCAGCAGCTTCCTCTGGACTAGCGGGGCGGGGGATGAGCAGTTCTTC. As protein: CASSFLWTSGAGDEQFF.

The chain carries TRBV7-2 and TRBJ2-3, with D perhaps matching TRBD2 (5 bases). Trimming pared 1 base from V and 6 bases from J, leaving 11 bases between. CDR1 is SGHTA, CDR2 FQGNSA, per germline. This CDR3 region has 14 residues. The CDR3 here is CASSLVDGVDTQYF. CDR3 bases: TGTGCCAGCAGCTTAGTGGACGGGGTGGATACGCAGTATTTT.

The V and J genes are TRBV19 and TRBJ2-3, with 9 bases fitting TRBD1. After removal of 4 bases from V and 2 bases from J, the junction contained 7 bases not matched to a gene. The CDR3 length is 16 residues. Germline values: CDR1 LNHDA, CDR2 SQIVND (reference sequence). Written as DNA, the CDR3 is TGTGCCAGTAGTACTACCGGGACAGGGAACACAGATACGCAGTATTTT. As protein: CASSTTGTGNTDTQYF.

This clone was picked up one time. The chain has TRBV6-5 and TRBJ1-1; possible D gene TRBD1, 5 bases. The CDR3 runs to 12 residues. The germline gives CDR1 MNHEY, CDR2 SVGAGI. Trimming pared 6 bases from V and 6 bases from J, leaving 11 bases between. The CDR3: CASSRDSSEAFF. As DNA, the CDR3 is TGTGCCAGCAGCCGGGACTCTTCTGAAGCTTTCTTT.

This clone was seen a single time. This chain uses TRBV6-1 with TRBJ1-3; no clear D. Germline V CDR1 and CDR2: MNHNS, SASEGT. This CDR3 spans 16 amino acids. V was clipped by 2 bases and J by 4 bases, with 15 bases between them. The CDR3 sequence: CASSEIIAAAGNTIYF. The CDR3 region has the DNA TGTGCCAGCAGTGAAATAATAGCAGCCGCCGGAAACACCATATATTTT.

The CDR3 bases are TGCGCCAGCAGCCAAGAGAGGAGTTTAGGAAACACCATATATTTT. This codes for CASSQERSLGNTIYF. V is TRBV4-1 and J is TRBJ1-3; D is uncertain. This CDR3 contains 15 residues. Germline CDR1 MGHRA, CDR2 YSYEKL. The V end lost 0 bases, the J end lost 4 bases, and 10 bases lay between the germline ends.